Detailed here is one TCR beta chain. As yet, its antigen is unknown. Repertoires were generated with immunoSEQ multiplex PCR, while TCRdb's copy carries only in-frame clones and drops some. This sample has about 81,000 clones, with over 75% found just once. The CDR3 totals 18 residues. The germline gives CDR1 MNHEY, CDR2 SMNVEV (reference sequence). V shed 0 bases and J shed 6 bases, with 21 bases lying between them. The sample belongs to a study of T cell responses to AZD1222 COVID-19 vaccine. Regarding the study as a whole: Sampling captured repertoires only after the peak T cell response.

This TCR derives from an adult who received the AZD1222 COVID-19 vaccine. Sample: peripheral blood, taken 28 days after the second AZD1222 dose. The chain uses TRBV27 and TRBJ1-5; D unresolved. The CDR3, as DNA: TGTGCCAGCAGTTTATCTGTCGGAGATGGCGGCAGTCCTCAGCCCCAGCATTTT. It translates to CASSLSVGDGGSPQPQHF.